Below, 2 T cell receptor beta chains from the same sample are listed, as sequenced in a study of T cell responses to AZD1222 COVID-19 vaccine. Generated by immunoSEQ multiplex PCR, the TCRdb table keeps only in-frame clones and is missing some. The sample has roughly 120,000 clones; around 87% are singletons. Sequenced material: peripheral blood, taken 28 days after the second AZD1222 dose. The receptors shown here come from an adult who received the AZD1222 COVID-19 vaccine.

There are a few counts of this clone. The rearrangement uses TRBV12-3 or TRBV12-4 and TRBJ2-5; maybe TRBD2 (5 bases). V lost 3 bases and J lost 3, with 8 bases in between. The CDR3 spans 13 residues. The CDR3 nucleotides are TGTGCCAGCAGTTTGAGGGCCGAAGAGACCCAGTACTTC. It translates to CASSLRAEETQYF.

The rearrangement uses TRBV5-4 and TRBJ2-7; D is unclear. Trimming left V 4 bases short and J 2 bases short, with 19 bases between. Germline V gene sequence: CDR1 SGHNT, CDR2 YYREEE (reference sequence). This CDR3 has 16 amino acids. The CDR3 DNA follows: TGTGCCAGCAGCCCTACCCCTCGAGGTAAAACCTACGAGCAGTACTTC. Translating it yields CASSPTPRGKTYEQYF. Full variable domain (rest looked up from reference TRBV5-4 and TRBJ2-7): ETGVTQSPTHLIKTRGQQVTLRCSSQSGHNTVSWYQQALGQGPQFIFQYYREEENGRGNFPPRFSGLQFPNYSSELNVNALELDDSALYLCASSPTPRGKTYEQYFGPGTRLTVT.